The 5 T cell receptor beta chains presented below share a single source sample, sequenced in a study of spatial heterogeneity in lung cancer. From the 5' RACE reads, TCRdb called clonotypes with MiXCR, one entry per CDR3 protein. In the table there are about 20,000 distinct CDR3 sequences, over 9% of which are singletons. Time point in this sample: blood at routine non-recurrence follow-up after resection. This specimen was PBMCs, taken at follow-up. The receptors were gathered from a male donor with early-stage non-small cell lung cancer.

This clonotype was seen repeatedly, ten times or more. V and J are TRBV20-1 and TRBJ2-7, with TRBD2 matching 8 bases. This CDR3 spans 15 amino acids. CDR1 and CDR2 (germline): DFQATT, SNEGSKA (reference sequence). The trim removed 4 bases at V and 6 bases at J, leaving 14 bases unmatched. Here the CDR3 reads CSAKAGEAESGEQYF. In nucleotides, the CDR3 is TGCAGTGCTAAAGCGGGGGAAGCGGAGTCCGGCGAGCAGTACTTC.

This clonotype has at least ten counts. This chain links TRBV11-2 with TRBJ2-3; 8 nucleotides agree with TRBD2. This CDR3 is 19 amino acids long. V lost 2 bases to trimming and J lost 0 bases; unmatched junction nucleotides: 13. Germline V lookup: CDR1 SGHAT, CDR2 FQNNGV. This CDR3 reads CASSLRTSLNYPSTDTQYF. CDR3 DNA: TGTGCCAGCAGCTTAAGGACTAGCTTAAATTACCCCAGCACAGATACGCAGTATTTT.

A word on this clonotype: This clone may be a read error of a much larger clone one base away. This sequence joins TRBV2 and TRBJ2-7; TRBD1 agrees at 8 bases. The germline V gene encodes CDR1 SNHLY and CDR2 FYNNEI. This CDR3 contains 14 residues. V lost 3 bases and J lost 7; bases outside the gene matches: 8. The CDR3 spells CASSEPGQEIEQYF. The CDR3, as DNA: TGTGCCAGCAGTGAGCCGGGACAGGAGATTGAGCAGTACTTC.

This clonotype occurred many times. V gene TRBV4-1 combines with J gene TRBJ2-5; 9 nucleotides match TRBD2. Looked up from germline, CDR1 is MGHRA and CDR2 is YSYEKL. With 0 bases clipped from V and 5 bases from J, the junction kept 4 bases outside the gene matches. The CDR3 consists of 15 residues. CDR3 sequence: CASSQEGSGGETQYF. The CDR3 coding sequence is TGCGCCAGCAGCCAAGAGGGTAGCGGGGGTGAGACCCAGTACTTC.

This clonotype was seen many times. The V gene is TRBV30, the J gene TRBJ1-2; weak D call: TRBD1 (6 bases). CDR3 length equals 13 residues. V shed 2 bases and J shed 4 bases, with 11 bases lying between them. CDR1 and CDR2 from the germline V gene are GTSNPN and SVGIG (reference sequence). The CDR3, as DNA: TGTGCCTGGAGTTCGACAGGCCTCTATGGCTACACCTTC. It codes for CAWSSTGLYGYTF.